This T cell receptor beta chain is from a study of blood T cell repertoires in COVID-19. There are 14 residues in the CDR3. Germline CDR1 SGHRS, CDR2 YFSETQ. V gave up 6 bases and J gave up 6 bases, with 15 bases separating them. This clone has just one count. Repertoires were generated with immunoSEQ multiplex PCR, while TCRdb's copy carries only in-frame clones and drops some. The sample lists 140,000 to 150,000 clones; roughly 80% were seen once. Input material: peripheral blood. The rearrangement uses TRBV5-1 and TRBJ1-4, with D possibly TRBD1 on 5 matching bases. The receptor's source is a man aged 50 or older with active or convalescent COVID-19. CDR3 in DNA: TGCGCCAGCACCCCCACAGGCGGGGATGAAAAACTGTTTTTT. Amino acid sequence: CASTPTGGDEKLFF.